These 14 T cell receptor beta chains originate from one sample sequenced in a study of lymphopenia after photon versus proton radiotherapy. Here immunoSEQ multiplex PCR was the method, and the copy in TCRdb shows in-frame clones only, minus some. The data hold approximately 65,000 clones, with approximately 90% observed a single time. The sequenced sample was peripheral blood, obtained from a patient treated with photon-based radiotherapy. The receptors were gathered from a woman in her 70s with pancreatic cancer.

This chain uses TRBV21-1 with TRBJ2-5; the table assigns TRBD2, which was not confirmed against the DNA. TRBV21-1 is designated a pseudogene. CDR3 length: 17 residues. In DNA form, the CDR3 reads TGTGCCAGCAGCAAATTACAGCGGGAGCCGCCTGTGGAGACCCAGTACTTC. Translating it yields CASSKLQREPPVETQYF.

V and J are TRBV7-9 and TRBJ1-1, with D maybe TRBD1 (6 bases). This CDR3 is built from 13 residues. CDR1 and CDR2 (germline): SEHNR, FQNEAQ (reference sequence). V was pared by 0 bases and J by 5 bases, with 7 bases between. The CDR3 nucleotides read TGTGCCAGCAGCTTAGCGACAGGTACTGAAGCTTTCTTT. As protein: CASSLATGTEAFF.

V gene TRBV25-1 combines with J gene TRBJ1-5; D remains ambiguous. The CDR3 has 13 residues. Per the germline V gene, CDR1 is MGHDK and CDR2 is SYGVNS. Deletions cut 2 bases from V and 7 bases from J, with 9 bases between. In DNA form, the CDR3 reads TGTGCCAGCAGTGAACGGGGTGGCCAGCCCCAGCATTTT. Protein product: CASSERGGQPQHF. The variable domain in full, with the rest retrieved from reference TRBV25-1 and TRBJ1-5, is EADIYQTPRYLVIGTGKKITLECSQTMGHDKMYWYQQDPGMELHLIHYSYGVNSTEKGDLSSESTVSRIRTEHFPLTLESARPSHTSQYLCASSERGGQPQHFGDGTRLSIL.

V and J are TRBV5-1 and TRBJ2-5, with TRBD1 identical over 10 bases. Germline CDR1 reads SGHRS; CDR2 reads YFSETQ. With V trimmed by 0 bases and J by 9 bases, 5 bases remained unmatched. CDR3 size: 14 residues. The CDR3 sequence is CASSLGSGTGAQYF. CDR3 bases: TGCGCCAGCAGCTTGGGTAGCGGGACAGGGGCCCAGTACTTC.

The genes are TRBV9 and TRBJ2-1, with D uncertain. CDR1 is SGDLS and CDR2 is YYNGEE in the germline V gene. CDR3 length equals 15 residues. Trimming took off 0 bases at V and 1 base at J, with 8 bases between the two ends. CDR3 sequence: CASSVELDSYNEQFF. The CDR3 DNA sequence: TGTGCCAGCAGCGTAGAACTGGATTCCTACAATGAGCAGTTCTTC.

This chain uses TRBV5-4 with TRBJ2-3; 14 bases are a match to TRBD2. Germline V lookup: CDR1 SGHNT, CDR2 YYREEE (reference sequence). With 4 bases clipped from V and 4 bases from J, the junction kept 2 bases outside the gene matches. This CDR3 region has 15 residues. CDR3 residues: CASSPGLAGADTQYF. CDR3 sequence (DNA): TGTGCCAGCAGCCCGGGACTAGCGGGAGCAGATACGCAGTATTTT.

The chain uses TRBV10-3 and TRBJ2-1, with a tentative D call TRBD2 (6 bases). Germline assignment: CDR1 ENHRY and CDR2 SYGVKD. This CDR3 contains 14 residues. Trimming cost V 1 base and J 5 bases, with 9 bases left between them. In DNA form, the CDR3 reads TGTGCCATCAGTGAGTTCGCGGGGAACAATGAGCAGTTCTTC. Translation: CAISEFAGNNEQFF.

About this clone itself: This sample includes further DNA sequences coding for the same CDR3. The CDR3: CASSTGTGNTIYF. CDR3 sequence (DNA): TGCGCCAGCAGCACTGGAACTGGAAACACCATATATTTT. The chain carries TRBV5-1 and TRBJ1-3; no clear D gene. The V end was cut by 4 bases, the J end by 2 bases, with 7 bases between. Germline V lookup: CDR1 SGHRS, CDR2 YFSETQ. The CDR3 covers 13 residues. Full variable domain (remainder filled in from reference TRBV5-1 and TRBJ1-3): KAGVTQTPRYLIKTRGQQVTLSCSPISGHRSVSWYQQTPGQGLQFLFEYFSETQRNKGNFPGRFSGRQFSNSRSEMNVSTLELGDSALYLCASSTGTGNTIYFGEGSWLTVV.

The chain links TRBV7-2 to TRBJ2-2; 8 bases align to TRBD2. The V gene's germline CDR1 is SGHTA and CDR2 FQGNSA. This CDR3 has 18 residues. Unmatched junction bases numbered 10, after V lost 2 bases and J lost 2 bases. For the CDR3, the DNA is TGTGCCAGCAGCTTAAACCCTCCTACTAGCGGCAACACCGGGGAGCTGTTTTTT. It yields the protein CASSLNPPTSGNTGELFF. Based on the CDR3 plus reference TRBV7-2 and TRBJ2-2, the full variable domain is GAGVSQSPSNKVTEKGKDVELRCDPISGHTALYWYRQSLGQGLEFLIYFQGNSAPDKSGLPSDRFSAERTGGSVSTLTIQRTQQEDSAVYLCASSLNPPTSGNTGELFFGEGSRLTVL.

The chain links TRBV6-5 to TRBJ2-5; D perhaps matches TRBD2 (7 bases). The germline V gene has CDR1 MNHEY and CDR2 SVGAGI. This CDR3 has 15 residues. With 5 bases removed from V and 2 bases from J, the gap between germline ends came to 15 bases. In DNA, the CDR3 is TGTGCCAGCAGTACAGCGGGAAGGGGGCAAGAGACCCAGTACTTC. Its translation: CASSTAGRGQETQYF.

V gene TRBV30 combines with J gene TRBJ1-1; tentatively, D is TRBD1 (5 bases). Trimming removed 3 bases from V and 4 bases from J, with 12 bases in between. CDR1 is GTSNPN and CDR2 is SVGIG in the germline V gene (reference sequence). There are 13 residues in the CDR3. DNA of the CDR3: TGTGCCTGGAGGTGGGGGTCGGGCACTGAAGCTTTCTTT. This codes for CAWRWGSGTEAFF.

The J gene is TRBJ2-3, the V gene TRBV2; D gene uncertain. Trimming cost V 4 bases and J 5 bases, with 10 bases left between them. The CDR3 runs to 13 residues. Germline CDR1 and CDR2: SNHLY and FYNNEI. CDR3 sequence: CASSGGALDTQYF. The CDR3 nucleotides are TGTGCCAGCAGTGGCGGAGCTCTAGATACGCAGTATTTT.

A single count supports this clone. V is TRBV5-5 and J is TRBJ2-1; the D is unclear. Trimming stripped 4 bases from V and 5 bases from J, with 16 bases between. Germline CDR1 is SGHKS and CDR2 is YYEKEE (reference sequence). The CDR3 extends over 15 amino acids. The CDR3 region is CASSLGKGFHNEQFF. Written as DNA, the CDR3 is TGTGCCAGCAGCCTGGGAAAAGGGTTTCACAATGAGCAGTTCTTC.

The chain uses TRBV11-3 and TRBJ2-3; D is unresolved. The CDR3 is 16 residues long. The germline V gene has CDR1 SGHNT and CDR2 YENEEA. The V gene lost 1 base and the J gene lost 0 bases, with 11 bases spanning the gap. In nucleotides, the CDR3 is TGTGCCAGCAGCTTAGGTCCGGACCATAGCACAGATACGCAGTATTTT. This sequence encodes CASSLGPDHSTDTQYF. Combining the CDR3 with reference TRBV11-3 and TRBJ2-3 gives the whole variable domain EAGVVQSPRYKIIEKKQPVAFWCNPISGHNTLYWYLQNLGQGPELLIRYENEEAVDDSQLPKDRFSAERLKGVDSTLKIQPAELGDSAVYLCASSLGPDHSTDTQYFGPGTRLTVL.